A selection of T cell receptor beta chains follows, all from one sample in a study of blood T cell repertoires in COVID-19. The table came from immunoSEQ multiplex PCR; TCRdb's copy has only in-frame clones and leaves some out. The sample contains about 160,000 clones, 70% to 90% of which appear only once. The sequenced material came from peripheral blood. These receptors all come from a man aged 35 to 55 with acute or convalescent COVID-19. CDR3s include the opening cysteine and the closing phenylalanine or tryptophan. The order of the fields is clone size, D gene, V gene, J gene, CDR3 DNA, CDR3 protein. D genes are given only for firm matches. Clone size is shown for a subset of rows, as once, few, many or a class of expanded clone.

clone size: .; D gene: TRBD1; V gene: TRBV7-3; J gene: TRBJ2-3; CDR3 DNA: TGTGCCAGCAGCTCCGGGACAGGGCACACAGATACGCAGTATTTT; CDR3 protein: CASSSGTGHTDTQYF
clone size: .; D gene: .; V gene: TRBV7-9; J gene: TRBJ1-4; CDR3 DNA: TGTGCCAGCACTCGCGTGGGGAGTAATGAAAAACTGTTTTTT; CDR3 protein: CASTRVGSNEKLFF
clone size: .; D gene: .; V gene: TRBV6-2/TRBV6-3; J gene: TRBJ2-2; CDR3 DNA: TGTGCCAGCAGTCCAAACAGGGCCGGGGAGCTGTTTTTT; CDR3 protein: CASSPNRAGELFF
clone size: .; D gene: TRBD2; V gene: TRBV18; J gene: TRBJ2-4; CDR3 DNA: TGTGCCAGCTCACCGCCCGGGACTAGCGGGGCCGCGGGTCAGTACTTC; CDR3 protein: CASSPPGTSGAAGQYF
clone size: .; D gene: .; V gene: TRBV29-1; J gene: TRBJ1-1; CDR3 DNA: TGCAGCGTAGGGCGGACAAACTTGAACACTGAAGCTTTCTTT; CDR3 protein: CSVGRTNLNTEAFF
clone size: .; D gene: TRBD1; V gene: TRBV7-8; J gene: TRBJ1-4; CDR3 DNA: TGTGCCAGCAGCAACGGACAGGGGAACACTTTACTGTTTTTT; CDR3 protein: CASSNGQGNTLLFF
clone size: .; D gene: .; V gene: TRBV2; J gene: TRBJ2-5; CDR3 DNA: TGTGCCAGCATCAGGGCGTCAGACCAAGAGACCCAGTACTTC; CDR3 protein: CASIRASDQETQYF
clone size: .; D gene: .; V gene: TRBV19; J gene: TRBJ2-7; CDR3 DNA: TGTGCCAGTAGTAAGCAGGGTATGGGGTCCTACGAGCAGTACTTC; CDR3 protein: CASSKQGMGSYEQYF
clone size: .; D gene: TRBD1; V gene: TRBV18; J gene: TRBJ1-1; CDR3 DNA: TGTGCCAGCTCACCCCTACCGGGACAGCAGAACACTGAAGCTTTCTTT; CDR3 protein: CASSPLPGQQNTEAFF
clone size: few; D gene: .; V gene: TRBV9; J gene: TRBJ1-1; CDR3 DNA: TGTGCCAGCAGCGTGGAGCCCAGTCGGTACACTGAAGCTTTCTTT; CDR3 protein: CASSVEPSRYTEAFF
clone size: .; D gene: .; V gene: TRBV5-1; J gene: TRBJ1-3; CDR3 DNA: TGCGCCAGCAGCTTGACAGGTGCCTCTGGAAACACCATATATTTT; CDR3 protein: CASSLTGASGNTIYF
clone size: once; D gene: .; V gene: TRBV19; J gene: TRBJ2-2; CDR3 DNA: TGTGCCAGTAGTACTAGGTCCAACACCGGGGAGCTGTTTTTT; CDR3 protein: CASSTRSNTGELFF
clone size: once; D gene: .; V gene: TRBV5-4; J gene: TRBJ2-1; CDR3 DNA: TGTGCCAGCAGCTTGGACAGGAGATACGACAATGAGCAGTTCTTC; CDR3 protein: CASSLDRRYDNEQFF
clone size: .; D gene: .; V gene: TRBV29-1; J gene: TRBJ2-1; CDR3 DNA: TGCAGCGTTGATCCCTCAGGGGCTGAGCAGTTCTTC; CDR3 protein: CSVDPSGAEQFF
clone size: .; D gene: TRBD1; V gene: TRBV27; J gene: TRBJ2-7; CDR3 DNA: TGTGCCAGCAGTTTAAGAACACAGGGGACGAGCTCCTACGAGCAGTACTTC; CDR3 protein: CASSLRTQGTSSYEQYF
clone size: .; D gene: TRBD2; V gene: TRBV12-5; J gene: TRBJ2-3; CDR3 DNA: TGTGCTAGTGGTCTCGCGACTAGCCGAGGCACAGATACGCAGTATTTT; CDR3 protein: CASGLATSRGTDTQYF
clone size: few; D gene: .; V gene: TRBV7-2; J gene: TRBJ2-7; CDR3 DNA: TGTGCCAGCAGCTTGAAGAGGGCCTCCCCTGGTCACTCCTACGAGCAGTACTTC; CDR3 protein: CASSLKRASPGHSYEQYF
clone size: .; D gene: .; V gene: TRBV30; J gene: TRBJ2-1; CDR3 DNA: TGTGCCTGGAGTGTGTGGAGGGGGGGAGAGCAGTTCTTC; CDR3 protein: CAWSVWRGGEQFF
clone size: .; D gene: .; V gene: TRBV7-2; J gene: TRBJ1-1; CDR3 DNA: TGTGCCAGCAGCTTATTGGGGGGAACTTTCTTT; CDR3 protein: CASSLLGGTFF
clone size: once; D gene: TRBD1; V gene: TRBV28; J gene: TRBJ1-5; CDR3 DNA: TGTGCCAGCAGTATTCGGCAGACAGGGTATCAGCCCCAGCATTTT; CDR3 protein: CASSIRQTGYQPQHF
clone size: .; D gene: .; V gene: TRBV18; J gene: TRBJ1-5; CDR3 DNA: TGTGCCAGCTCACCCGGGCCTGGGGCCGAGCCCCAGCATTTT; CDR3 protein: CASSPGPGAEPQHF
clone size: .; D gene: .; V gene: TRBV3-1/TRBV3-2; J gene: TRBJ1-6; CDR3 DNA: TGTGCCAGCAGCCAACAGGGTTATAATTCACCCCTCCACTTT; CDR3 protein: CASSQQGYNSPLHF
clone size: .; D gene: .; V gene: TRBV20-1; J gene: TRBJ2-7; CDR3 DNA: TGCAGTGCTAGTGCATGGGGTAGGGGCTACGAGCAGTACTTC; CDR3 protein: CSASAWGRGYEQYF
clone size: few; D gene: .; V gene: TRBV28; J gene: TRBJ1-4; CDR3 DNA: TGTGCCAGCAGTGCCGACACCCGATTTAATGAAAAACTGTTTTTT; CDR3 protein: CASSADTRFNEKLFF
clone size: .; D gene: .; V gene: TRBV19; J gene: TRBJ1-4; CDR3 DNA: TGTGCCAGTAATAGGTGGCGGGGCACAACGGAAAAACTGTTTTTT; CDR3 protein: CASNRWRGTTEKLFF
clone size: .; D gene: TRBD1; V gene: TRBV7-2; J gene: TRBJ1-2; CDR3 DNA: TGTGCCAGCAGCTTAAGTGGGACAGTCTATGGCTACACCTTC; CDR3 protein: CASSLSGTVYGYTF
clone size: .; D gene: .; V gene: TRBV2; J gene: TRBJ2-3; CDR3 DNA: TGTGCCAGCAGTGAACTAGCCCAACCCCCCACAGATACGCAGTATTTT; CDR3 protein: CASSELAQPPTDTQYF
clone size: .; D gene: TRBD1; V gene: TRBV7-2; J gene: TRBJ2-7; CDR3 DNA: TGTGCCAGCAGCTTATCCACTGGACAGGGGGCGGCATACGAGCAGTACTTC; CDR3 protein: CASSLSTGQGAAYEQYF
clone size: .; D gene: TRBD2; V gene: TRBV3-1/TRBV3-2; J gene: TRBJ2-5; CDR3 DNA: TGTGCCAGCAGCGATGTACTAGCGGGGGAAGAGACCCAGTACTTC; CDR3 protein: CASSDVLAGEETQYF
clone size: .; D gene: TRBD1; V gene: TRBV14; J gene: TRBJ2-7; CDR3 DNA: TGTGCCAGCAGCCCGACAGGGACGGGGGAGCAGTACTTC; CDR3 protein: CASSPTGTGEQYF
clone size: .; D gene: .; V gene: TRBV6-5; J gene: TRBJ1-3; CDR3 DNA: TGTGCCAGCAGTTACGGTGTCAGCACAGCCGGAAACACCATATATTTT; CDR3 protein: CASSYGVSTAGNTIYF
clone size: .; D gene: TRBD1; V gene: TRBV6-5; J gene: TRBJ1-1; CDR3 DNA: TGTGCCAGCAGGCTCGGACAGGCCCGGGCTTTCTTT; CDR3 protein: CASRLGQARAFF
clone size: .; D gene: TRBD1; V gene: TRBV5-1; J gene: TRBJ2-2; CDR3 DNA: TGCGCCAGCAGCTTGGGACAGGGGAACACCGGGGAGCTGTTTTTT; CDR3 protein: CASSLGQGNTGELFF
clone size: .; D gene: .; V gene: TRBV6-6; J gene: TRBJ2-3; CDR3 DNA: TGTGCCAGCATAAAGTTGGGGGCGCCGAGCACAGATACGCAGTATTTT; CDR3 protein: CASIKLGAPSTDTQYF